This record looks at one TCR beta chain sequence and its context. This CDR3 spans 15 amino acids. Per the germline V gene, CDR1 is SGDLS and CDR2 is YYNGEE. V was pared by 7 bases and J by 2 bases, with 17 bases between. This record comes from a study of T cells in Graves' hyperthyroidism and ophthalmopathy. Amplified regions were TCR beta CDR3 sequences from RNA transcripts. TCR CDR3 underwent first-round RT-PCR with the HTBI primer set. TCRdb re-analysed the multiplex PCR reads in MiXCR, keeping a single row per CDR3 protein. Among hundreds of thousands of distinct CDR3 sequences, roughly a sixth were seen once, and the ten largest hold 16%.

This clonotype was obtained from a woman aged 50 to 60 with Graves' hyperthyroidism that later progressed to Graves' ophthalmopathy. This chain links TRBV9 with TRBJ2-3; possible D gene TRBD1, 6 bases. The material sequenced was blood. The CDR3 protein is CASSRGGSNTDTQYF. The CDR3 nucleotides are TGTGCCAGCTCTCGTGGGGGCAGCAACACAGATACGCAGTATTTT.